Presented here are 20 T cell receptor beta chains from one specimen sequenced in a study of T-cell reconstitution after alpha-beta-depleted transplantation in children. Researchers prepared the TCRbeta library using unique molecular identifiers, the study reports. In TCRdb, the PCR reads were re-called with MiXCR into one record per CDR3 protein. The sample yields 200,000 to 250,000 distinct CDR3 sequences, roughly 10% seen once. The sample consisted of PBMCs, taken before TCRalphabeta/CD19-depleted stem cell transplant. Receptors were obtained from a child younger than two with acute myeloid leukemia, due to receive a stem cell transplant.

This clonotype appeared many times. The CDR3 here is CASSQKRGSYEQYF. CDR3 sequence (DNA): TGCGCCAGCAGCCAAAAGCGGGGCTCCTACGAGCAGTACTTC. This sequence joins TRBV4-1 and TRBJ2-7; TRBD2 matches at 7 bases. The J segment lost 0 bases and the V segment lost 2 bases, leaving 1 base of the junction unmatched. Per the germline V gene, CDR1 is MGHRA and CDR2 is YSYEKL. The CDR3 spans 14 residues.

This clonotype was recorded many times. V and J are TRBV5-1 and TRBJ1-5, with D unclear. The CDR3 consists of 15 residues. Trimming took off 4 bases at V and 1 base at J, with 12 bases between the two ends. Germline V CDR1 and CDR2: SGHRS, YFSETQ. CDR3 bases: TGCGCCAGCAGCCCAGATGGAGGAAGCAATCAGCCCCAGCATTTT. Translation gives CASSPDGGSNQPQHF.

Worth noting for this clonotype: It is likely a read error, because the conserved phenylalanine at the end of the CDR3 is missing. The V and J genes are TRBV28 and TRBJ2-7; either TRBD1 or TRBD2 may supply D (7 bases each). CDR3 size: 14 residues. Per the germline V gene, CDR1 is MDHEN and CDR2 is SYDVKM. V lost 5 bases and J lost 2, with 13 bases in between. CDR3 nucleotides: TGTGCCAGCAGTCAGGGGGGGTCTACCTACGAGCAGTACATC. This codes for CASSQGGSTYEQYI.

This clonotype has at least ten counts. V usage is TRBV10-2 and J usage is TRBJ2-3; TRBD2 matches 12 bases. J lost 4 bases, V lost 3 bases, and 8 bases had no gene match. The CDR3 totals 17 residues. Germline CDR1 WSHSY, CDR2 SAAADI. Here the CDR3 reads CASSDLAGGPTADTQYF. CDR3 bases: TGCGCCAGCAGTGACCTAGCGGGAGGGCCCACGGCAGATACGCAGTATTTT.

This clonotype was picked up many times. The V and J genes are TRBV20-1 and TRBJ2-1; 10 bases line up with TRBD2. Germline V gene sequence: CDR1 DFQATT, CDR2 SNEGSKA (reference sequence). V shed 6 bases, J shed 1 base, and the junction held 9 bases outside the gene matches. The CDR3 sequence is 16 residues long. For the CDR3, the DNA is TGCAGTGCCCGAGAGCGGGAGGGCAGGTCCTACAATGAGCAGTTCTTC. Amino acid sequence: CSAREREGRSYNEQFF.

In its sample, this clonotype was seen many times. This chain connects TRBV5-1 to TRBJ1-1; the D gene is possibly TRBD1 (6 bases). Germline V gene lookup returns CDR1 SGHRS and CDR2 YFSETQ. The CDR3 runs to 15 residues. V lost 7 bases, J lost 0 bases, and 16 bases lay in between. CDR3 residues: CASGPQGKMNTEAFF. The CDR3 region has the DNA TGCGCCAGCGGTCCGCAGGGGAAGATGAACACTGAAGCTTTCTTT.

This clonotype has only one observation. The chain has TRBV29-1 and TRBJ2-3; maybe TRBD2 (5 bases). Germline V gives CDR1 SQVTM, CDR2 ANQGSEA. The CDR3 totals 14 residues. V was cut by 5 bases and J by 0 bases, with 12 bases left in between. The CDR3 region has the DNA TGCAGCGTTACAGCGGCAGCGAGCACAGATACGCAGTATTTT. Its translation: CSVTAAASTDTQYF.

The sample holds many counts of this clonotype. The chain has TRBV5-1 and TRBJ2-6, with TRBD2 matching over 8 bases. The CDR3 loop spans 15 amino acids. In germline, CDR1 is SGHRS, CDR2 YFSETQ. Losses at the gene ends were 4 bases for V and 4 bases for J; bases not matched to a gene: 4. CDR3 region: CASSPGLAGANVLTF. The CDR3 nucleotides read TGCGCCAGCAGCCCCGGACTAGCAGGGGCCAACGTCCTGACTTTC.

The chain recombines TRBV15 with TRBJ1-1, with D unclear. The CDR3 runs 14 residues. The V gene lost 3 bases and the J gene lost 6 bases, with 14 bases spanning the gap. Germline CDR1 is LNHNV and CDR2 is YYDKDF (reference sequence). The CDR3 nucleotides read TGTGCCACCAGCAGGAGCCAGCGTAACGCTGAAGCTTTCTTT. Its protein product is CATSRSQRNAEAFF.

This clonotype has only a few counts. CDR3 in amino acids: CASSIPFTGIHEQYF. CDR3 coding DNA: TGTGCCAGTAGTATCCCGTTCACAGGGATCCACGAGCAGTACTTC. The chain combines TRBV19 with TRBJ2-7; possible D gene TRBD1, 6 bases. Deletions cut 3 bases from V and 5 bases from J, with 17 bases between. CDR3 size: 15 residues. Germline V lookup: CDR1 LNHDA, CDR2 SQIVND (reference sequence).

This clonotype was detected many times. This rearrangement joins TRBV9 to TRBJ2-1; 7 bases match TRBD2. Trimming took 3 bases from V and 7 from J; bases not matched to a gene: 10. This CDR3 contains 15 residues. CDR1 and CDR2 from the germline V gene are SGDLS and YYNGEE. The CDR3 is CASSERTSNPNEQFF. CDR3 DNA: TGTGCCAGCAGCGAGAGGACTAGTAATCCTAATGAGCAGTTCTTC.

This clonotype was seen repeatedly, ten times or more. The rearrangement links TRBV28 to TRBJ1-2; 9 positions agree with TRBD1. The ends lost 7 bases at V and 2 bases at J; junction bases unmatched: 11. The CDR3 runs 16 residues. Germline lookup yields CDR1 MDHEN and CDR2 SYDVKM. For the CDR3, the DNA is TGTGCCAGCACCCAACCGTTGGGACAGGGAAACTATGGCTACACCTTC. This gives the protein CASTQPLGQGNYGYTF.

At least ten counts were recorded for this clonotype. CDR3 in amino acids: CASSPPGALVRLKAFF. The CDR3 DNA is TGTGCCAGTAGTCCCCCGGGGGCTCTGGTTAGACTGAAAGCTTTCTTT. The J gene is TRBJ1-1, the V gene TRBV19; possibly TRBD1 for D (6 bases). The V end was cut by 5 bases, the J end by 9 bases, with 25 bases between. The CDR3 has 16 amino acids. Germline V gene lookup returns CDR1 LNHDA and CDR2 SQIVND (reference sequence). The complete variable domain, with remaining parts taken from reference TRBV19 and TRBJ1-1, reads DGGITQSPKYLFRKEGQNVTLSCEQNLNHDAMYWYRQDPGQGLRLIYYSQIVNDFQKGDIAEGYSVSREKKESFPLTVTSAQKNPTAFYLCASSPPGALVRLKAFFGQGTRLTVV.

This clonotype showed up many times. This chain joins TRBV5-4 and TRBJ2-1; TRBD2 agrees at 10 bases. This CDR3 is built from 15 residues. Trimming took 0 bases from V and 5 from J; bases not matched to a gene: 2. Germline V CDR1 and CDR2: SGHNT, YYREEE (reference sequence). CDR3 residues: CASSLASGSHNEQFF. The CDR3 DNA reads as TGTGCCAGCAGCTTGGCTAGCGGGAGCCACAATGAGCAGTTCTTC.

This clonotype was recorded many times. The rearrangement uses TRBV12-3 or TRBV12-4 and TRBJ2-1; TRBD1 agrees at 7 bases. V trimming: 7 bases; J trimming: 0 bases; junction bases outside the gene matches: 3. This CDR3 spans 14 amino acids. The CDR3: CASTRQGSYNEQFF. CDR3 in DNA: TGTGCCAGCACTCGACAGGGCTCCTACAATGAGCAGTTCTTC.

The V call is TRBV7-2, the J call TRBJ2-7, with D perhaps assigned TRBD1 or TRBD2 (7 bases each). The CDR3 covers 14 residues. Germline values: CDR1 SGHTA, CDR2 FQGNSA. The V gene lost 2 bases and the J gene lost 6 bases, with 14 bases spanning the gap. The CDR3 loop is CASSLSSGGVEQYF. The DNA of the CDR3 is TGTGCCAGCAGCTTATCGTCAGGGGGGGTCGAGCAGTACTTC.

On this clonotype itself: A much larger clone differs by one base, so this may be a read error. V gene TRBV18 combines with J gene TRBJ2-1; 10 bases line up with TRBD2. Per germline, CDR1 KGHSH and CDR2 LQKENI. The CDR3 has 16 residues. CDR3 sequence: CASSPFTSGTNNGQFF. Here the CDR3 DNA reads TGTGCCAGCTCACCTTTCACTAGCGGGACCAACAATGGGCAGTTCTTC.

This clonotype was picked up many times. J is TRBJ2-2 and V is TRBV7-2; weak D call: TRBD2 (6 bases). Trimming removed 6 bases at V and 1 base at J, with 9 bases between. From germline, CDR1 is SGHTA and CDR2 FQGNSA. CDR3 size: 14 residues. CDR3 DNA sequence: TGTGCCAGCAGAGCTAGCGAGAACACCGGGGAGCTGTTTTTT. This encodes CASRASENTGELFF.

This clonotype was picked up many times. The J gene is TRBJ2-1, the V gene TRBV7-6; 7 nucleotides align to TRBD1. Germline CDR1 is SGHVS and CDR2 is FNYEAQ. The CDR3 runs to 17 residues. Trimming took 1 base from V and 8 from J; bases not matched to a gene: 14. In DNA form, the CDR3 reads TGTGCCAGCAGCTTAGTTGGGCCGAGACAGGGATTGCATGAGCAGTTCTTC. It specifies CASSLVGPRQGLHEQFF.

The table lists this clonotype with many counts. The chain carries TRBV7-2 and TRBJ2-7; 11 nucleotides align to TRBD2. This CDR3 has 16 amino acids. CDR1 is SGHTA and CDR2 is FQGNSA in the germline V gene. V lost 4 bases, J lost 6 bases, and 11 bases stayed unmatched. CDR3 in DNA: TGTGCCAGCAGCTCCGTAGCGGGAGGGCCGTCCCGCGAGCAGTACTTC. It specifies CASSSVAGGPSREQYF.